These T cell receptor beta chains were read from a single sample in a study of blood T cell repertoires in COVID-19. The assay was immunoSEQ multiplex PCR, and TCRdb's table has in-frame clones only and misses some. The sample lists about 250,000 clones; over 75% were seen once. Sequenced: PBMCs or T cells enriched from blood (not recorded which). The receptors originated from a woman between 45 and 60 years old with acute COVID-19. Each CDR3 is given with its conserved first and last residue. The order of the fields is D gene, J gene, V gene, clone size, CDR3 protein, CDR3 DNA. A D gene is named only where the DNA matches it firmly. Clone sizes are given selectively: once, few, many, or a class where the clone is expanded.

.,TRBJ1-1,TRBV5-1,.,CASNDNTGRVSEAFF,TGCGCCAGCAATGATAACACAGGGAGGGTCTCTGAAGCTTTCTTT
TRBD1,TRBJ2-6,TRBV7-3,.,CASSSGQGRGPGANVLTF,TGTGCCAGCAGCTCAGGACAGGGAAGGGGACCTGGGGCCAACGTCCTGACTTTC
.,TRBJ2-1,TRBV7-9,.,CASSLGDNYNEQFF,TGTGCCAGCAGCTTAGGGGACAACTACAATGAGCAGTTCTTC
.,TRBJ1-1,TRBV7-2,.,CASSKASGAGQLNTEAFF,TGTGCCAGCAGCAAAGCCTCAGGGGCAGGACAGCTGAACACTGAAGCTTTCTTT
.,TRBJ1-1,TRBV7-9,.,CASSLDISNTEAFF,TGTGCCAGCAGCTTGGACATTTCGAACACTGAAGCTTTCTTT
TRBD1,TRBJ2-1,TRBV27,.,CASSPTGVNEQFF,TGTGCCAGCAGTCCAACAGGGGTCAATGAGCAGTTCTTC
.,TRBJ2-1,TRBV9,.,CASSPSSVFYNEQFF,TGTGCCAGCAGCCCATCGTCGGTTTTTTACAATGAGCAGTTCTTC
TRBD1,TRBJ1-4,TRBV19,.,CASRTGTVTNEKLFF,TGTGCCAGTAGGACGGGGACAGTAACTAATGAAAAACTGTTTTTT
.,TRBJ2-7,TRBV10-3,.,CAISESNRAGEQYF,TGTGCCATCAGTGAGTCGAATAGGGCGGGGGAGCAGTACTTC
TRBD1,TRBJ2-1,TRBV6-2/TRBV6-3,.,CASSQPGQGIVSNEQFF,TGTGCCAGCAGCCAACCGGGACAGGGGATTGTTTCTAATGAGCAGTTCTTC
TRBD1,TRBJ1-5,TRBV18,.,CASSPLQGAQPQHF,TGTGCCAGCTCACCATTACAGGGGGCTCAGCCCCAGCATTTT
.,TRBJ1-1,TRBV11-2,.,CASSLFLNTEAFF,TGTGCCAGCAGCTTATTCTTGAACACTGAAGCTTTCTTT
TRBD1,TRBJ1-1,TRBV19,.,CASSDRARAEAFF,TGTGCCAGCTCCGACAGGGCCCGGGCTGAAGCTTTCTTT
.,TRBJ2-3,TRBV5-4,.,CASSPLQARGTDTQYF,TGTGCCAGCAGCCCCCTTCAGGCGCGGGGCACAGATACGCAGTATTTT
TRBD1,TRBJ1-1,TRBV4-3,few,CASSRVTGGGEAFF,TGCGCCAGCAGCCGCGTGACAGGGGGCGGGGAAGCTTTCTTT
.,TRBJ2-1,TRBV19,.,CASSGSGTIYNEQFF,TGTGCCAGTAGCGGATCCGGGACAATCTACAATGAGCAGTTCTTC
.,TRBJ2-7,TRBV5-1,once,CASSLAEGEYEQYF,TGCGCCAGCAGCTTGGCCGAGGGGGAATACGAGCAGTACTTC
.,TRBJ1-1,TRBV12-2,.,CASRLMQGQNTEAFF,TGTGCAAGTCGCTTAATGCAGGGTCAGAACACTGAAGCTTTCTTT
.,TRBJ2-7,TRBV30,.,CAWTTGYEQYF,TGTGCCTGGACCACAGGGTACGAGCAGTACTTC
.,TRBJ1-6,TRBV10-2,.,CASNSQGPSSPLHF,TGCGCCAGCAATTCCCAGGGCCCCAGTTCACCCCTCCACTTT
TRBD1,TRBJ1-2,TRBV2,.,CASHRTGVYGYTF,TGTGCCAGTCACCGAACAGGGGTCTATGGCTACACCTTC
.,TRBJ2-3,TRBV27,few,CASSSPFAGNDTDTQYF,TGTGCCAGCAGTTCCCCCTTCGCGGGAAACGACACAGATACGCAGTATTTT
.,TRBJ2-3,TRBV28,.,CASSTPASETQYF,TGTGCCAGTTCCACCCCGGCCAGCGAGACGCAGTATTTT
.,TRBJ1-2,TRBV5-4,.,CASTHGGWVYGYTF,TGTGCCAGCACCCACGGGGGGTGGGTTTATGGCTACACCTTC
TRBD2,TRBJ2-5,TRBV5-4,.,CASRLAGIQETQYF,TGTGCCAGCAGACTAGCGGGGATCCAAGAGACCCAGTACTTC
TRBD1,TRBJ2-2,TRBV9,.,CASSVDRRGLSTGELFF,TGTGCCAGCAGCGTAGATCGCAGGGGGCTAAGCACCGGGGAGCTGTTTTTT
TRBD2,TRBJ2-5,TRBV19,.,CASSISRGGRVETQYF,TGTGCCAGTAGTATCTCCCGGGGGGGCCGGGTAGAGACCCAGTACTTC
.,TRBJ1-2,TRBV18,.,CASSRAGTAVGYTF,TGTGCCAGCTCTCGCGCGGGGACCGCGGTTGGCTACACCTTC
.,TRBJ1-2,TRBV6-1,.,CASSEDSQANYGYTF,TGTGCCAGCAGTGAGGACAGCCAAGCTAACTATGGCTACACCTTC
.,TRBJ1-3,TRBV6-5,.,CASSREASGNTIYF,TGTGCCAGCAGTAGGGAGGCAAGTGGAAACACCATATATTTT
TRBD1,TRBJ2-1,TRBV7-6,.,CASSLAGQGWLNEQFF,TGTGCCAGCAGCTTAGCGGGACAGGGATGGCTCAATGAGCAGTTCTTC
.,TRBJ1-1,TRBV6-5,.,CASSETRGTEAFF,TGTGCCAGCAGCGAGACCCGGGGGACTGAAGCTTTCTTT
TRBD1,TRBJ1-6,TRBV7-2,.,CASSLFTGVNSPLHF,TGTGCCAGCAGCTTATTTACAGGGGTAAATTCACCCCTCCACTTT
TRBD1,TRBJ2-3,TRBV30,once,CAWSVLGQGGDTQYF,TGTGCCTGGAGTGTACTAGGACAGGGTGGAGATACGCAGTATTTT
TRBD1,TRBJ2-5,TRBV5-4,.,CASSLESATGLETQYF,TGTGCCAGCAGCTTGGAGTCGGCGACAGGGTTGGAGACCCAGTACTTC
.,TRBJ1-2,TRBV30,.,CAWSVEGEGPYGYTF,TGTGCCTGGAGTGTAGAGGGGGAAGGACCCTATGGCTACACCTTC
.,TRBJ1-2,TRBV29-1,.,CSVARLSRDGYTF,TGCAGCGTTGCCCGACTATCCCGGGATGGCTACACCTTC
.,TRBJ1-2,TRBV19,.,CASSMSGAGSYGYTF,TGTGCCAGTAGTATGTCCGGGGCGGGGAGCTATGGCTACACCTTC
.,TRBJ1-1,TRBV5-6,.,CASSLILENTEAFF,TGTGCCAGCAGCTTGATTCTAGAGAACACTGAAGCTTTCTTT
TRBD1,TRBJ1-6,TRBV14,few,CASQGAVVNSPLHF,TGTGCCAGTCAGGGGGCGGTGGTAAATTCACCCCTCCACTTT
.,TRBJ1-4,TRBV9,.,CASSVGFQGNEKLFF,TGTGCCAGCAGCGTAGGTTTCCAGGGAAATGAAAAACTGTTTTTT
.,TRBJ1-4,TRBV30,.,CAWSGRPPYEKLFF,TGTGCCTGGAGTGGGAGGCCACCTTATGAAAAACTGTTTTTT
.,TRBJ1-5,TRBV12-3/TRBV12-4,.,CASSSGLQPQHF,TGTGCCAGCAGTTCAGGGTTACAGCCCCAGCATTTT
.,TRBJ1-1,TRBV30,once,CAWSRGIETEAFF,TGTGCCTGGAGCCGGGGTATCGAAACTGAAGCTTTCTTT
TRBD1,TRBJ1-1,TRBV5-5,.,CASSPEWGGTGVDEAFF,TGTGCCAGCAGCCCTGAATGGGGCGGGACAGGGGTCGATGAAGCTTTCTTT
TRBD2,TRBJ2-1,TRBV9,.,CASSPTRGGSYNEQFF,TGTGCCAGCAGCCCAACTCGCGGGGGTTCCTACAATGAGCAGTTCTTC
.,TRBJ1-2,TRBV12-3/TRBV12-4,.,CASSPFRQDGYTF,TGTGCCAGCAGTCCCTTTCGACAGGACGGCTACACCTTC
.,TRBJ2-2,TRBV30,.,CAWSGTAWGELFF,TGTGCCTGGAGTGGGACTGCATGGGGGGAGCTGTTTTTT
TRBD2,TRBJ2-5,TRBV13,.,CASSQYVRGTQETQYF,TGTGCCAGCAGCCAGTACGTGCGGGGGACCCAAGAGACCCAGTACTTC
TRBD1,TRBJ1-4,TRBV13,.,CASSSGTGGEKLFF,TGTGCCAGCAGCTCCGGGACAGGGGGAGAAAAACTGTTTTTT